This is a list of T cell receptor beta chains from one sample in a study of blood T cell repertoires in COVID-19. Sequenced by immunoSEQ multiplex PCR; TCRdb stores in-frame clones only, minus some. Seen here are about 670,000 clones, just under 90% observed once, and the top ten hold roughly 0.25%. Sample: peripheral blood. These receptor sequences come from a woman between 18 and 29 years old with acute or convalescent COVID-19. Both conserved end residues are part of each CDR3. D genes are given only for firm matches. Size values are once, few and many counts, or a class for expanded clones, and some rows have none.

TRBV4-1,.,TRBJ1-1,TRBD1,TGCGCCAGCAGCCCCGGGACAGGGTATGAGGGCACTGAAGCTTTCTTT,CASSPGTGYEGTEAFF
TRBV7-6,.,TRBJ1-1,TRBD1,TGTGCCAGCAGCTTAAGACAGGGTAACACTGAAGCTTTCTTT,CASSLRQGNTEAFF
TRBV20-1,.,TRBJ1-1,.,TGCAGTGCTAGTTGGCGGGTAGGGACTGAAGCTTTCTTT,CSASWRVGTEAFF
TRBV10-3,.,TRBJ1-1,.,TGTGCCACGACAGAGAACACTGAAGCTTTCTTT,CATTENTEAFF
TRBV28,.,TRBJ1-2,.,TGTGCCAGCCAACAAGCGAATACAGGCTACACCTTC,CASQQANTGYTF
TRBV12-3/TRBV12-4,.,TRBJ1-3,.,TGTGCCAGCAGTTTAGGGACAGTCTCCACCATATATTTT,CASSLGTVSTIYF
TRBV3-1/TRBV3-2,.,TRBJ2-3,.,TGTGCCAGCAGCGCACACACAGATACGCAGTATTTT,CASSAHTDTQYF
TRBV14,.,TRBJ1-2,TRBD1,TGTGCCAGCAGCCGGACAGGGGCCTATGGCTACACCTTC,CASSRTGAYGYTF
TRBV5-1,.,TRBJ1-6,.,TGCGCCAGCAGCTTGGCTTCGGGGGGGGATAATTCACCCCTCCACTTT,CASSLASGGDNSPLHF
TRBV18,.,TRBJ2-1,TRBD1,TGTGCCAGCTCACCACCGGGACAGGGTAGAAATGAGCAGTTCTTC,CASSPPGQGRNEQFF
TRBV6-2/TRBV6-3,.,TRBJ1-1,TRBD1,TGTGCCAGCAGTTACTCGAGGGGATCTACAGGGGGTTCTGAAGCTTTCTTT,CASSYSRGSTGGSEAFF
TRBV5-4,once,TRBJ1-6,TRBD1,TGTGCCAGCAGCCACCGCCGGGACAGGGGGGGCTCACCCCTCCACTTT,CASSHRRDRGGSPLHF